In this sample, the clone carrying this T cell receptor beta chain turned up a few times. Its antigen remains unidentified. Trimming left V 1 base short and J 4 bases short, with 17 bases between. The CDR3 has 17 amino acids. The germline V gene has CDR1 LNHNV and CDR2 YYDKDF (reference sequence). The sample belongs to a study of T cell responses to AZD1222 COVID-19 vaccine. The study, taken as a whole, reports: CD4 TCRs linked to vaccination spanned spike, dominating at 160-218 and 743-854. Donors skewed white British and female; clonal diversity was possibly underestimated.

Produced via immunoSEQ multiplex PCR; TCRdb's table is partial and in-frame only. This table holds around 130,000 clones, about 91% found once. The J gene is TRBJ1-5, the V gene TRBV15, with D perhaps matching TRBD1 (5 bases). This receptor was taken from an adult in good health. Material: peripheral blood, obtained on day 0 of AZD1222 vaccination. CDR3 region: CATSRVPGRRRNQPQHF. CDR3 DNA: TGTGCCACCAGCAGAGTCCCGGGACGGAGGCGGAATCAGCCCCAGCATTTT. Full variable domain (outside the CDR3, taken from reference TRBV15 and TRBJ1-5): DAMVIQNPRYQVTQFGKPVTLSCSQTLNHNVMYWYQQKSSQAPKLLFHYYDKDFNNEADTPDNFQSRRPNTSFCFLDIRSPGLGDTAMYLCATSRVPGRRRNQPQHFGDGTRLSIL.